This T cell receptor (beta chain) was identified during a study of T cell responses to AZD1222 COVID-19 vaccine. Profiling relied on immunoSEQ multiplex PCR, and the TCRdb table lists in-frame clones only, not all of them. The sample lists roughly 150,000 clones, 90% to 95% occurring once. V was shortened by 3 bases and J by 4 bases, with 10 bases between the two germline ends. The CDR3 extends over 13 amino acids. Germline V gene data show CDR1 as MNHEY and CDR2 as SMNVEV (reference sequence). The clonotype originates from an adult in good health. The chain has TRBV27 and TRBJ2-7; D might be TRBD1 (7 bases). This specimen was peripheral blood, taken on day 0 of AZD1222 vaccination. The CDR3 sequence is CASSLAGGYEQYF. CDR3 in DNA: TGTGCCAGCAGTTTGGCAGGGGGGTACGAGCAGTACTTC.